This T cell receptor (beta chain) stems from a study of early T cells in non-severe SARS-CoV-2 infection. In the study overall: The chains were unpaired, and the sequenced material was bulk RNA from unsorted whole blood.

cDNA molecules, individually, were tagged with unique molecular identifiers. In TCRdb, the 5' RACE reads were re-called with MiXCR into one record per CDR3 protein. The sample holds about 36,000 distinct CDR3 sequences, approximately 9.1% seen once. This clonotype has at least ten counts. Its target is not known. V dropped 6 bases and J dropped 4 bases, with 19 bases sitting between them. The V gene's germline CDR1 is SQVTM and CDR2 ANQGSEA. There are 14 residues in the CDR3. General study findings and limits: VDJdb-based annotation leaned toward anti-spike CD8 responses and missed private and CD4 specificities.

J is TRBJ2-7 and V is TRBV29-1, with D maybe TRBD1 (5 bases). Sequenced input: whole blood. The sequence was obtained from an adult who was a healthcare worker with PCR-confirmed SARS-CoV-2 infection or an uninfected control (not recorded which). CDR3 region: CSVLDSRFPYEQYF. CDR3 nucleotide sequence: TGCAGCGTCTTAGACAGCCGGTTTCCTTACGAGCAGTACTTC.